The 13 T cell receptor beta chains below were found in one sample sequenced in a study of blood T cell repertoires in COVID-19. Assay: immunoSEQ multiplex PCR; the TCRdb copy retains only in-frame clones and omits some. This sample has 200,000 to 250,000 clones, with about 90% found just once. Sequencing used peripheral blood. The receptors originated from a man aged 30 to 39 with COVID-19, enrolled during active disease.

The chain joins TRBV6-5 to TRBJ2-3; no definite D call. Trimming left V 6 bases short and J 4 bases short, with 11 bases between. There are 13 residues in the CDR3. CDR1 is MNHEY, CDR2 SVGAGI, per germline. The CDR3 sequence is CASSPRGADTQYF. The CDR3 bases are TGTGCCAGCAGCCCGCGTGGTGCAGATACGCAGTATTTT.

The chain carries TRBV7-2 and TRBJ2-7; 10 bases agree with TRBD2. With V trimmed by 1 base and J by 3 bases, 6 bases remained unmatched. The CDR3 totals 16 residues. CDR1 is SGHTA and CDR2 is FQGNSA in the germline V gene. The CDR3 region is CASSLVAGGLSYEQYF. The CDR3 DNA reads TGTGCCAGCAGCTTAGTAGCGGGAGGACTCAGCTACGAGCAGTACTTC.

This chain joins TRBV7-9 and TRBJ1-4; 10 nucleotides agree with TRBD1. V dropped 1 base and J dropped 5; count of bases not matched to a gene: 13. CDR3 length: 19 residues. Germline V CDR1 and CDR2: SEHNR, FQNEAQ (reference sequence). The CDR3 DNA is TGTGCCAGCAGCTTAGAGACCTTTGGACAGGGGGGTCCGAATGAAAAACTGTTTTTT. Protein sequence: CASSLETFGQGGPNEKLFF.

V and J are TRBV28 and TRBJ1-1; a possible D gene is TRBD1 (6 bases). Deletions cut 4 bases from V and 4 bases from J, with 19 bases between. The V gene's germline CDR1 is MDHEN and CDR2 SYDVKM. The CDR3 is 16 amino acids. CDR3 nucleotides: TGTGCCAGCAGTTCCCCGGGGGGCGGACGGTTCACTGAAGCTTTCTTT. This encodes CASSSPGGGRFTEAFF.

This chain joins TRBV7-9 and TRBJ2-2; 7 nucleotides line up with TRBD2. Per the germline V gene, CDR1 is SEHNR and CDR2 is FQNEAQ (reference sequence). The J segment lost 5 bases and the V segment lost 6 bases, leaving 12 bases of the junction unmatched. The CDR3 contains 16 residues. CDR3: CASSPKRAGLTGELFF. The CDR3 nucleotides read TGTGCCAGCAGTCCCAAAAGGGCGGGACTAACCGGGGAGCTGTTTTTT.

The chain couples TRBV27 to TRBJ2-2; weak D call: TRBD1 (5 bases). V was cut by 7 bases and J by 4 bases, with 10 bases left in between. In germline, CDR1 is MNHEY, CDR2 SMNVEV (reference sequence). The CDR3 totals 13 residues. CDR3 nucleotides: TGTGCCAGCAATATAAGGGGCACCGGGGAGCTGTTTTTT. Protein: CASNIRGTGELFF.

The chain combines TRBV9 with TRBJ2-3; maybe TRBD2 (5 bases). Germline V CDR1 and CDR2: SGDLS, YYNGEE. V was trimmed by 0 bases and J by 5 bases, leaving 10 bases between them. This CDR3 is built from 14 residues. CDR3 sequence: CASSVAGSGDTQYF. The CDR3 DNA is TGTGCCAGCAGCGTAGCTGGGAGTGGAGATACGCAGTATTTT. Full variable domain (outside the CDR3, taken from reference TRBV9 and TRBJ2-3): DSGVTQTPKHLITATGQRVTLRCSPRSGDLSVYWYQQSLDQGLQFLIQYYNGEERAKGNILERFSAQQFPDLHSELNLSSLELGDSALYFCASSVAGSGDTQYFGPGTRLTVL.

The chain has TRBV5-4 and TRBJ1-2; D gene unclear. Trimming left V 1 base short and J 5 bases short, with 9 bases between. The V gene's germline CDR1 is SGHNT and CDR2 YYREEE (reference sequence). The CDR3 sequence is 13 residues long. The chain's CDR3 is CASSLSVTYGYTF. Here the CDR3 DNA reads TGTGCCAGCAGCTTGAGTGTGACTTATGGCTACACCTTC.

The chain has TRBV7-2 and TRBJ1-2; D unresolved. The CDR3 loop spans 15 amino acids. V was clipped by 1 base and J by 2 bases, with 11 bases between them. Germline lookup yields CDR1 SGHTA and CDR2 FQGNSA. The DNA for the CDR3 is TGTGCCAGCAGCTTAGAGTTAACAGAGAACTATGGCTACACCTTC. Translating gives CASSLELTENYGYTF.

The V call is TRBV5-1, the J call TRBJ2-3, with D perhaps matching TRBD2 (6 bases). Per the germline V gene, CDR1 is SGHRS and CDR2 is YFSETQ. The CDR3 has 14 residues. Trimming pared 6 bases from V and 0 bases from J, leaving 11 bases between. CDR3 DNA sequence: TGCGCCAGCATGTGGGGGACTAGCACAGATACGCAGTATTTT. Residues: CASMWGTSTDTQYF.

The V gene is TRBV7-8, the J gene TRBJ2-1; D not resolved. This CDR3 contains 15 residues. Trimming pared 1 base from V and 0 bases from J, leaving 7 bases between. Germline loops: CDR1 SGHVS, CDR2 FQNEAQ. CDR3 DNA: TGTGCCAGCAGCTTAGGAGGCGGCTCCTACAATGAGCAGTTCTTC. This encodes CASSLGGGSYNEQFF.

The V and J genes are TRBV7-3 and TRBJ2-6, with 11 bases fitting TRBD1. CDR3 length: 19 residues. Germline trimming cut 5 bases from V and 4 bases from J; bases unmatched to any gene: 13. Germline CDR1 and CDR2: SGHTA and FQGTGA. This chain's CDR3 is CASSPAGQGAWLGANVLTF. The CDR3 DNA reads as TGTGCCAGCAGCCCAGCTGGACAGGGGGCTTGGTTAGGGGCCAACGTCCTGACTTTC.

Only a few counts were recorded for this clone. The chain employs TRBV7-9 and TRBJ1-1, with D hard to call. Germline V CDR1 and CDR2: SEHNR, FQNEAQ (reference sequence). V lost 3 bases to trimming and J lost 1 base, with 9 bases between them. The CDR3 covers 14 residues. This chain's CDR3 is CASSFSSGNTEAFF. The CDR3 DNA sequence: TGTGCCAGCAGCTTTTCGTCAGGGAACACTGAAGCTTTCTTT.